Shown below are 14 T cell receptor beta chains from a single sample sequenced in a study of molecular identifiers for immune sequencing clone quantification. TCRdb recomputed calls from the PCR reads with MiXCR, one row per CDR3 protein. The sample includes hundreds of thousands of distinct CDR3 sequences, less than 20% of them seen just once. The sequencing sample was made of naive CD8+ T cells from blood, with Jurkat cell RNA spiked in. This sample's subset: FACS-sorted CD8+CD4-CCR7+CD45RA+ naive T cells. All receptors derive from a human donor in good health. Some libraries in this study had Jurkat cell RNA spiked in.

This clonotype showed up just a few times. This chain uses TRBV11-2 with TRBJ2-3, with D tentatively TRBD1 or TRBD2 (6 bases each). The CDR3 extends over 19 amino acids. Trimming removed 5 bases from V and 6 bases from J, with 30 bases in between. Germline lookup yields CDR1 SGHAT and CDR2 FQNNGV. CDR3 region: CASSQSTPSWGALDDTQYF. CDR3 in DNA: TGTGCCAGCAGCCAGTCTACACCTTCGTGGGGGGCGTTAGACGATACGCAGTATTTT.

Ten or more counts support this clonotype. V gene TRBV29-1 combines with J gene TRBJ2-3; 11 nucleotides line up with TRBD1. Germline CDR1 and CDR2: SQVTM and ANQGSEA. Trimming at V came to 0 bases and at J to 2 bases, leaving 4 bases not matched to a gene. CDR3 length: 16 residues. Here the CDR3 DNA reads TGCAGCGTTGAAGAGGGGGACAGGGGGATCACAGATACGCAGTATTTT. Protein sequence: CSVEEGDRGITDTQYF.

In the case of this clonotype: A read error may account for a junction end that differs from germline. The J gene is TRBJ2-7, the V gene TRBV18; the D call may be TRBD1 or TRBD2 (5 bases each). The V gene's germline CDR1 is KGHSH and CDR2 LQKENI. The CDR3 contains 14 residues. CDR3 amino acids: CASSPRDGTYEQCF. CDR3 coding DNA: TGTGCCAGCTCACCACGGGACGGTACCTACGAGCAGTGCTTC.

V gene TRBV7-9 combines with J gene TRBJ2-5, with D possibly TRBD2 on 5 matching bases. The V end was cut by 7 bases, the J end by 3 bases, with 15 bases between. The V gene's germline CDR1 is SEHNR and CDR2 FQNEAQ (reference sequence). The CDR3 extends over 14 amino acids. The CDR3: CASTEAGGEETQYF. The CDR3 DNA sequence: TGTGCCAGCACCGAGGCCGGAGGAGAAGAGACCCAGTACTTC.

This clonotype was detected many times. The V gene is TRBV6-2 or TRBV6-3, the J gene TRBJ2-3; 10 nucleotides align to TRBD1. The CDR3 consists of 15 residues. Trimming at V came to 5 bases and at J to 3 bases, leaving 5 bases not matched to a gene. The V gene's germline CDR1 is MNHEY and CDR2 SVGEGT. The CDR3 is CASSARDRGTDTQYF. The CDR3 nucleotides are TGTGCCAGCAGTGCCCGGGACAGGGGTACAGATACGCAGTATTTT.

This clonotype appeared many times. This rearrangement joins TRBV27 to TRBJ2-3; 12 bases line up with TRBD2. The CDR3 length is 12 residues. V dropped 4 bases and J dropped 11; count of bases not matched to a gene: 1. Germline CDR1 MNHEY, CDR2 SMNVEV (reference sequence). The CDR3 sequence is CASSSGLAGQYF. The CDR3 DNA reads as TGTGCCAGCAGTTCGGGACTAGCGGGGCAGTATTTT.

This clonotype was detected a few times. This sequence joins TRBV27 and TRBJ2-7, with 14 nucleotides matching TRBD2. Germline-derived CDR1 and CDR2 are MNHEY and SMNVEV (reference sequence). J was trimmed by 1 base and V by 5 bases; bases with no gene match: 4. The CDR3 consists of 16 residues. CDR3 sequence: CASSPGLAGASYEQYF. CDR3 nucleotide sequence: TGTGCCAGCAGTCCGGGACTAGCGGGAGCGTCCTACGAGCAGTACTTC.

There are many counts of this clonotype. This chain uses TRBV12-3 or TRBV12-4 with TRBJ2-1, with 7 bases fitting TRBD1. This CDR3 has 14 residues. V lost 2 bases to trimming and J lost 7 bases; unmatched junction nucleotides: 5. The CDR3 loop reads CASSLSSRGNEQFF. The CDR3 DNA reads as TGTGCCAGCAGTTTATCGTCCAGGGGGAATGAGCAGTTCTTC.

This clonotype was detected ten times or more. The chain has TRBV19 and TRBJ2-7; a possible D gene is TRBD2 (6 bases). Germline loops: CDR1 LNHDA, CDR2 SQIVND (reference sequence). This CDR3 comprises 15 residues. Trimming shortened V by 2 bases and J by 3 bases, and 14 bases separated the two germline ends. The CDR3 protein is CASSILGGTIYEQYF. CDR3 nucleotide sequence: TGTGCCAGTAGTATACTGGGCGGGACCATCTACGAGCAGTACTTC. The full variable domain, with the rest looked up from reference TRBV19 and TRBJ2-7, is DGGITQSPKYLFRKEGQNVTLSCEQNLNHDAMYWYRQDPGQGLRLIYYSQIVNDFQKGDIAEGYSVSREKKESFPLTVTSAQKNPTAFYLCASSILGGTIYEQYFGPGTRLTVT.

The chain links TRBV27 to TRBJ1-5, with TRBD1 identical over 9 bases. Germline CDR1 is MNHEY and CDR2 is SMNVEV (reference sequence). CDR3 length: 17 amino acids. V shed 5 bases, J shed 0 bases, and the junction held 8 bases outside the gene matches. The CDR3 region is CASSPQGTGYSNQPQHF. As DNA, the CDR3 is TGTGCCAGCAGTCCCCAGGGGACAGGGTATAGCAATCAGCCCCAGCATTTT.

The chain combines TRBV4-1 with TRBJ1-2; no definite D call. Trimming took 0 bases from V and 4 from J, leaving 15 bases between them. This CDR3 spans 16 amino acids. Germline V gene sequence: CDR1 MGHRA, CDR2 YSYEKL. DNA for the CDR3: TGCGCCAGCAGCCAAGATCAAGACTTGAGAGTCTATGGCTACACCTTC. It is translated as CASSQDQDLRVYGYTF.

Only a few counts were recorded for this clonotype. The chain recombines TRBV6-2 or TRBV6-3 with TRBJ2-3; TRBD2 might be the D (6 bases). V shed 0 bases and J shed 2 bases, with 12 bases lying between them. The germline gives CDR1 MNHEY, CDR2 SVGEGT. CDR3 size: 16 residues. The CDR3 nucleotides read TGTGCCAGCAGTTACTCGGGGCGGGACCCCACAGATACGCAGTATTTT. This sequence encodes CASSYSGRDPTDTQYF.

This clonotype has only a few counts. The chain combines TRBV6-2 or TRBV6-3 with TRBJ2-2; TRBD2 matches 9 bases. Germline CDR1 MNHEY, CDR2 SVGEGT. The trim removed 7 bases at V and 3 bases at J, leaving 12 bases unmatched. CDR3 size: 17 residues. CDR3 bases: TGTGCCAGCACAAAAGGGGCGGGAGGGCCCTACACCGGGGAGCTGTTTTTT. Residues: CASTKGAGGPYTGELFF.

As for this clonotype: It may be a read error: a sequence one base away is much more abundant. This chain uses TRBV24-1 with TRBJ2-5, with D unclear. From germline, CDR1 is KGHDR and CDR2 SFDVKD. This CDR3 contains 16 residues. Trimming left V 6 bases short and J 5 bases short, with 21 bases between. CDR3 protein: CATSRPVFDVGETQYF. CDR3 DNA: TGTGCCACCAGTAGACCGGTGTTCGACGTCGGGGAGACCCAGTACTTC.